This T cell receptor beta chain was obtained from a study of identical twins. TCRdb called the 5' RACE reads again in MiXCR, with one record for every CDR3 protein. The table has 210,000 or so distinct CDR3 sequences, around 8% seen once; the top ten hold less than 2%. This clonotype was seen ten or more times. No antigen is known for it. Findings and caveats of the study: Twins' surplus sharing was weaker for beta out-of-frame sequences. The models gave estimates that fell short of the out-of-frame TCR alpha sharing seen in monozygotic twins.

The CDR3 is 11 residues long. With 8 bases removed from V and 4 bases from J, the gap between germline ends came to 8 bases. Germline V gene data show CDR1 as LGHDT and CDR2 as YNNKEL (reference sequence). These data were likewise used in another study, on yellow fever vaccine responses in identical twins.

V and J are TRBV3-1 and TRBJ2-5; D is unresolved. The TCR was taken from a woman under 30 in good health. Sequencing was done on a sample of memory (CD45RO+) T cells sorted from blood. CDR3 protein: CASAARETQYF. The CDR3 region has the DNA TGTGCCAGCGCCGCCCGAGAGACCCAGTACTTC.